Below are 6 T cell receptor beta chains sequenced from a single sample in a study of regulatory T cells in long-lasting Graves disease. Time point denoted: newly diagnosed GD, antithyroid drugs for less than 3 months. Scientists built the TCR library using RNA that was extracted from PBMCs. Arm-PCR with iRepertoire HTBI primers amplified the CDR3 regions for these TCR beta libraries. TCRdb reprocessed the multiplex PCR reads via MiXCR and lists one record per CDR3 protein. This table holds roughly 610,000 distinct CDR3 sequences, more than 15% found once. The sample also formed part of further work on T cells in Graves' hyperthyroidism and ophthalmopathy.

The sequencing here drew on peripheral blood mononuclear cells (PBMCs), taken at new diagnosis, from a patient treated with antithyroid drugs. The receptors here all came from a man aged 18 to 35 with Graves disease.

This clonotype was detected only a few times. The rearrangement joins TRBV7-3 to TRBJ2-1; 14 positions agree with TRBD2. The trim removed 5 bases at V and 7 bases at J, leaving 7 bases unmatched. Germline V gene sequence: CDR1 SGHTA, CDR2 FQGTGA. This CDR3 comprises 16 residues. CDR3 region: CASSPRLAGGRNEQFF. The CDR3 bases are TGTGCCAGCAGCCCGCGACTAGCGGGAGGGAGGAATGAGCAGTTCTTC.

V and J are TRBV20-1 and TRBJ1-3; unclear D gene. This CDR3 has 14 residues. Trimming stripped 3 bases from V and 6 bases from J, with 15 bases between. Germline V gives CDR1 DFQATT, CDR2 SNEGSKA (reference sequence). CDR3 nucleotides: TGCAGTGCTAGGAGCAGTCTCCCCCCAAACACCATATATTTT. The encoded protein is CSARSSLPPNTIYF.

CDR3 DNA sequence: TGCGCCAGCAGCCAGGGACAAGGGGGATTTGCAACTAATGAAAAACTGTTTTTT. This encodes CASSQGQGGFATNEKLFF. The V and J genes are TRBV5-1 and TRBJ1-4, with D perhaps TRBD1 (6 bases). Trimming shortened V by 4 bases and J by 0 bases, and 19 bases separated the two germline ends. Germline CDR1 and CDR2: SGHRS and YFSETQ. The CDR3 is 18 residues long.

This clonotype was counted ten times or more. The CDR3 loop reads CASSSRRGTEAFF. CDR3 in DNA: TGTGCCAGCAGTTCCAGGAGGGGCACTGAAGCTTTCTTT. The chain has TRBV12-3 or TRBV12-4 and TRBJ1-1, with D possibly matching TRBD1 (5 bases). The CDR3 loop spans 13 amino acids. The ends were cut back, 4 bases at V and 4 bases at J, with 10 bases in the middle.

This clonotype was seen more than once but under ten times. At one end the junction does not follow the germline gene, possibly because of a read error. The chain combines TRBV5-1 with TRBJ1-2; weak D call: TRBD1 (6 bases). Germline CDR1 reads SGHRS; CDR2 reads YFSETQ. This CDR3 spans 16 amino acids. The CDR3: CASSLRAGGRNYGYTF. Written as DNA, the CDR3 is TGTGCCAGCAGCTTGAGGGCGGGGGGGCGGAACTATGGCTACACCTTC.

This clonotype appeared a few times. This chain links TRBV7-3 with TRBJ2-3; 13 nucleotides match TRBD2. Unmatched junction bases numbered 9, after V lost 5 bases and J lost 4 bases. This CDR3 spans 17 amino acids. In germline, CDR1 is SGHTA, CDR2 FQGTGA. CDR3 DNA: TGTGCCAGCAGCACAGGACTAGCGGGAGTATCCGCAGATACGCAGTATTTT. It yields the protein CASSTGLAGVSADTQYF. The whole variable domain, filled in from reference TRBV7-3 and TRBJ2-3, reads GAGVSQTPSNKVTEKGKYVELRCDPISGHTALYWYRQSLGQGPEFLIYFQGTGAADDSGLPNDRFFAVRPEGSVSTLKIQRTERGDSAVYLCASSTGLAGVSADTQYFGPGTRLTVL.